This paragraph covers one TCR beta chain sequence. The antigen is undetermined. Sequencing used immunoSEQ multiplex PCR; TCRdb keeps in-frame clones, though not all of them. The profile shows some 87,000 clones, 55% to 75% of them singletons. Germline lookup yields CDR1 SEHNR and CDR2 FQNEAQ (reference sequence). The J segment lost 7 bases and the V segment lost 1 base, leaving 0 bases of the junction unmatched. This CDR3 has 13 amino acids. The data belong to a study of fetal regulatory T cell absence and autoimmunity. Study outcomes and limitations: Pancreas TCRs were oligoclonally enriched versus cord blood, some clones over 100-fold.

Sequenced material: pancreas tissue. The gene calls are TRBV7-9 and TRBJ1-5, with 8 bases aligning to TRBD1. This receptor was obtained from a male donor with IPEX syndrome. CDR3 amino acids: CASSLGQGQPQHF. As DNA, the CDR3 is TGTGCCAGCAGCTTAGGACAGGGGCAGCCCCAGCATTTT.